Below, 14 T cell receptor beta chains from the same sample are listed, as sequenced in a study of T cells in localized non-small cell lung cancer. Profiled with immunoSEQ multiplex PCR; TCRdb holds only in-frame clones, not every one. The table has 900 to 1,500 clones, 20% to 30% seen once; the top ten hold 30% to 40%. The source material was normal lung tissue next to the tumor, sampled before any cancer treatment. These receptor sequences come from a man aged 40 to 75 with stage II lung adenocarcinoma.

This clone ranks as medium-sized. The chain joins TRBV9 to TRBJ2-7; a possible D gene is TRBD2 (6 bases). Germline V gives CDR1 SGDLS, CDR2 YYNGEE. V lost 4 bases and J lost 6, with 20 bases in between. This CDR3 spans 15 amino acids. CDR3 protein: CASSQFGSGEAEQYF. In DNA form, the CDR3 reads TGTGCCAGCAGCCAGTTCGGGTCTGGGGAGGCCGAGCAGTACTTC.

The table lists this clone with a few counts. The V call is TRBV11-3, the J call TRBJ2-2; 8 bases line up with TRBD1. The CDR3 sequence is 18 residues long. V lost 3 bases, J lost 5 bases, and 14 bases stayed unmatched. Per the germline V gene, CDR1 is SGHNT and CDR2 is YENEEA. In nucleotides, the CDR3 is TGTGCCAGCAGCTTCGCGACAGGGGCTACCAAAAGGACCGGGGAGCTGTTTTTT. Its protein is CASSFATGATKRTGELFF. Together with reference TRBV11-3 and TRBJ2-2, the CDR3 gives the full variable domain: EAGVVQSPRYKIIEKKQPVAFWCNPISGHNTLYWYLQNLGQGPELLIRYENEEAVDDSQLPKDRFSAERLKGVDSTLKIQPAELGDSAVYLCASSFATGATKRTGELFFGEGSRLTVL.

In regard to this clone: Compared with germline, one end of the junction differs, possibly owing to a read error. The V call is TRBV11-3, the J call TRBJ2-7, with 10 bases that match TRBD1. This CDR3 is 14 amino acids long. Germline assignment: CDR1 SGHNT and CDR2 YENEEA. In DNA, the CDR3 is TGTGCCAGCAGCGTAGACAGGGGGCTCTACGAGCAGTACTTC. Translating it yields CASSVDRGLYEQYF.

V gene TRBV15 combines with J gene TRBJ2-2; 14 bases are shared with TRBD2. The V gene end was trimmed by 4 bases and the J gene end by 6 bases; junction bases not matched to a gene: 1. The germline V gene encodes CDR1 LNHNV and CDR2 YYDKDF (reference sequence). This CDR3 comprises 15 residues. The CDR3 sequence: CATSMTSGGAGELFF. CDR3 nucleotide sequence: TGTGCCACCAGCATGACTAGCGGGGGGGCCGGGGAGCTGTTTTTT.

In this sample, this clone turned up once. This sequence joins TRBV14 and TRBJ2-7; possibly TRBD2 for D (5 bases). Germline loops: CDR1 SGHDN, CDR2 FVKESK. The CDR3 has 16 amino acids. The V and J ends lost 4 bases and 6 bases respectively, with 22 bases between them. The CDR3 nucleotides read TGTGCCAGCAGCCCCCGAGGCCTTTTTGGAGGAGGCGAGCAGTACTTC. Its translation is CASSPRGLFGGGEQYF.

V is TRBV11-3 and J is TRBJ2-1; weak D call: TRBD2 (6 bases). Germline CDR1 reads SGHNT; CDR2 reads YENEEA. The CDR3 consists of 14 residues. Between the trimmed V and J ends, which lost 4 bases and 3 bases, there was a span of 10 bases. For the CDR3, the DNA is TGTGCCAGCAGCTCTCGGACTAACTACAATGAGCAGTTCTTC. It encodes CASSSRTNYNEQFF.

The table lists this clone with a few counts. The chain carries TRBV29-1 and TRBJ2-2; either TRBD1 or TRBD2 may fit D (5 bases each). Trimming left V 2 bases short and J 5 bases short, with 12 bases between. The CDR3 has 14 amino acids. Germline V gene lookup returns CDR1 SQVTM and CDR2 ANQGSEA. This CDR3 reads CSVEMVRGTGELFF. CDR3 bases: TGCAGCGTTGAAATGGTGAGGGGAACCGGGGAGCTGTTTTTT.

This chain joins TRBV11-3 and TRBJ2-7; TRBD2 matches at 14 bases. From germline, CDR1 is SGHNT and CDR2 YENEEA. The CDR3 sequence is 15 residues long. J lost 5 bases, V lost 3 bases, and 3 bases had no gene match. For the CDR3, the DNA is TGTGCCAGCAGCTTCGGACTAGCGGGGGGCGACGAGCAGTACTTC. Protein sequence: CASSFGLAGGDEQYF.

V is TRBV6-8 and J is TRBJ1-3; possibly TRBD1 for D (6 bases). Germline values: CDR1 MNHGY, CDR2 SAAAGT. There are 16 residues in the CDR3. V was cut by 7 bases and J by 4 bases, with 20 bases left in between. The CDR3 sequence: CASIGGQRGAGNTIYF. The CDR3 DNA reads as TGTGCCAGCATCGGCGGACAGCGGGGAGCGGGAAACACCATATATTTT.

By proportion, this clone is medium-sized. The chain employs TRBV6-8 and TRBJ2-5; a weak D match, TRBD1 (5 bases). Trimming took off 0 bases at V and 1 base at J, with 15 bases between the two ends. This CDR3 has 17 residues. Germline-derived CDR1 and CDR2 are MNHGY and SAAAGT. The chain's CDR3 is CASSYSVFRQPQETQYF. The CDR3 nucleotides are TGTGCCAGCAGTTACTCCGTTTTTCGACAGCCCCAAGAGACCCAGTACTTC.

This clone has more than one count but fewer than ten. The V gene is TRBV6-8, the J gene TRBJ2-1; 16 bases line up with TRBD2. J lost 8 bases, V lost 7 bases, and 11 bases had no gene match. Per the germline V gene, CDR1 is MNHGY and CDR2 is SAAAGT. The CDR3 totals 17 residues. The chain's CDR3 is CASMYQGLAGGRDEQFF. The CDR3 coding sequence is TGTGCCAGCATGTACCAGGGACTAGCGGGGGGGCGAGATGAGCAGTTCTTC.

The V and J genes are TRBV15 and TRBJ2-1; TRBD2 matches 9 bases. V shed 4 bases and J 3 bases; nucleotides not matched to a gene: 4. The V gene's germline CDR1 is LNHNV and CDR2 YYDKDF (reference sequence). The CDR3 runs to 15 residues. In nucleotides, the CDR3 is TGTGCCACCAGCACTCAGCGGGGGGACTACAATGAGCAGTTCTTC. Amino acid sequence: CATSTQRGDYNEQFF.

This chain joins TRBV28 and TRBJ1-5; 7 nucleotides match TRBD1. With 5 bases clipped from V and 5 bases from J, the junction kept 0 bases outside the gene matches. Germline V CDR1 and CDR2: MDHEN, SYDVKM. The CDR3 length is 12 residues. CDR3 region: CASSTGDQPQHF. The CDR3 DNA reads as TGTGCCAGCAGTACAGGGGATCAGCCCCAGCATTTT.

Comment on this clone: A read error may produce the germline difference seen at one junction end. The chain is built from TRBV11-3 and TRBJ1-6, with TRBD1 as a possible D gene (5 bases). In germline, CDR1 is SGHNT, CDR2 YENEEA. The CDR3 covers 14 residues. This CDR3 is CASSSRQSNAPLHF. CDR3 DNA: TGTGCCAGCAGCTCGAGACAGTCTAATGCACCCCTCCACTTT.